Presented here are 20 T cell receptor beta chains from one specimen sequenced in a study of Ad26.COV2.S vaccination and SARS-CoV-2 variants. Sequenced by immunoSEQ multiplex PCR; TCRdb stores in-frame clones only, minus some. Altogether 400,000 to 500,000 clones are present, roughly 87% being singletons, with the ten largest covering around 2.6%. Treatment of the sample: roughly 19 received Ad26.COV2.S at low or high dose, single or two shots; about 5 received placebo; per-sample allocation not given. Sample collection was performed on day 63 after the first vaccine or placebo injection. Material: peripheral blood, obtained in a trial of Ad26.COV2.S vaccine versus placebo. Source of these receptors: a person between 18 and 60 years old who received the Ad26.COV2.S COVID-19 vaccine or a placebo.

About this clone itself: This sample also contains other DNA sequences that code for the same CDR3. The chain has TRBV12-3 or TRBV12-4 and TRBJ1-5; D might be TRBD1 (5 bases). CDR3 size: 13 residues. V was clipped by 3 bases and J by 4 bases, with 7 bases between them. CDR3: CASSLGQNQPQHF. CDR3 bases: TGTGCCAGCAGTTTGGGGCAGAATCAGCCCCAGCATTTT.

This chain connects TRBV7-3 to TRBJ2-3, with D unresolved. Trimming took 2 bases from V and 6 from J, leaving 12 bases between them. Germline V gives CDR1 SGHTA, CDR2 FQGTGA. The CDR3 totals 14 residues. This CDR3 is CASSLWGIGDTQYF. CDR3 bases: TGTGCCAGCAGCTTATGGGGTATCGGGGATACGCAGTATTTT.

V and J are TRBV6-5 and TRBJ2-3; D unresolved. The CDR3 runs 13 residues. The germline V and J ends were trimmed by 5 bases and 5 bases, with 11 bases remaining between them. Germline loops: CDR1 MNHEY, CDR2 SVGAGI. The CDR3 DNA is TGTGCCAGCAGTACCCGGGTAGAAGATACGCAGTATTTT. This sequence encodes CASSTRVEDTQYF.

The rearrangement joins TRBV4-1 to TRBJ2-5; D gene unclear. V dropped 5 bases and J dropped 1 base, with 14 bases sitting between them. The CDR3 covers 15 residues. Germline V gives CDR1 MGHRA, CDR2 YSYEKL. The CDR3 loop is CASSASNRAQETQYF. The CDR3 DNA sequence: TGCGCCAGCAGCGCTAGTAATCGGGCCCAAGAGACCCAGTACTTC.

The chain combines TRBV18 with TRBJ2-5; 8 bases are a match to TRBD2. V shed 5 bases, J shed 5 bases, and the junction held 4 bases outside the gene matches. In germline, CDR1 is KGHSH, CDR2 LQKENI. The CDR3 has 13 amino acids. The CDR3 DNA reads TGTGCCAGCTCATCAGGCGGGGGGGAGACCCAGTACTTC. Its translation: CASSSGGGETQYF.

In its sample, this clone was seen once. The V and J genes are TRBV12-3 or TRBV12-4 and TRBJ1-4; D unresolved. CDR3 length: 13 residues. V lost 4 bases, J lost 0 bases, and 3 bases lay in between. CDR3 bases: TGTGCCAGCAGTTGGACAACTAATGAAAAACTGTTTTTT. It codes for CASSWTTNEKLFF.

The J gene is TRBJ1-6, the V gene TRBV4-3; D is undetermined. CDR1 is LGHNA, CDR2 YSLEER, per germline. V dropped 4 bases and J dropped 0 bases, with 10 bases sitting between them. This CDR3 is 16 amino acids long. The CDR3 DNA is TGCGCCAGCAGCCCCCTAAGGAGCTCCTATAATTCACCCCTCCACTTT. Protein: CASSPLRSSYNSPLHF.

J is TRBJ2-5 and V is TRBV18; D possibly matches TRBD1 or TRBD2 (5 bases each). Trimming took 6 bases from V and 1 from J, leaving 15 bases between them. Per the germline V gene, CDR1 is KGHSH and CDR2 is LQKENI. CDR3 length: 15 amino acids. The CDR3 protein is CASSPGTPFQETQYF. In DNA form, the CDR3 reads TGTGCCAGCTCGCCCGGGACCCCATTCCAAGAGACCCAGTACTTC.

The chain employs TRBV7-8 and TRBJ1-6, with 9 bases identical to TRBD1. CDR3 length equals 17 residues. Germline CDR1 is SGHVS and CDR2 is FQNEAQ. V lost 5 bases to trimming and J lost 7 bases; unmatched junction nucleotides: 12. The DNA for the CDR3 is TGTGCCAGCAGCATCAGAACAGGGGGCGTTGGGAATTCACCCCTCCACTTT. It is translated as CASSIRTGGVGNSPLHF.

CDR3 region: CSAYQGNEQFF. CDR3 nucleotides: TGCAGCGCATATCAGGGAAATGAGCAGTTCTTC. The chain links TRBV29-1 to TRBJ2-1; TRBD1 might be the D (5 bases). The CDR3 spans 11 residues. Trimming took off 7 bases at V and 7 bases at J, with 11 bases between the two ends. The germline V gene has CDR1 SQVTM and CDR2 ANQGSEA.

The DNA of the CDR3 is TGCGCCAGCAGCTCGACAAGGGGCGGGGAGACCCAGTACTTC. Its protein product is CASSSTRGGETQYF. The chain employs TRBV5-1 and TRBJ2-5, with D perhaps given as TRBD1 or TRBD2 (5 bases each). Trimming shortened V by 3 bases and J by 5 bases, and 14 bases separated the two germline ends. The CDR3 extends over 14 amino acids. Germline loops: CDR1 SGHRS, CDR2 YFSETQ. The whole variable domain, remainder taken from reference TRBV5-1 and TRBJ2-5, is KAGVTQTPRYLIKTRGQQVTLSCSPISGHRSVSWYQQTPGQGLQFLFEYFSETQRNKGNFPGRFSGRQFSNSRSEMNVSTLELGDSALYLCASSSTRGGETQYFGPGTRLLVL.

The genes are TRBV6-1 and TRBJ1-5; a weak D match, TRBD1 (5 bases). Germline CDR1 and CDR2: MNHNS and SASEGT. The CDR3 covers 18 residues. Trimming removed 0 bases at V and 7 bases at J, with 22 bases between. The CDR3 DNA is TGTGCCAGCAGTGAAGCGGTCGGGGGGGAACCTAAGTACCAGCCCCAGCATTTT. Its protein product is CASSEAVGGEPKYQPQHF.

This sequence joins TRBV5-6 and TRBJ1-2; the D is unclear. V was clipped by 6 bases and J by 4 bases, with 22 bases between them. This CDR3 has 16 amino acids. CDR1 is SGHDT, CDR2 YYEEEE, per germline. The CDR3 reads CASTRPPGTLRYGYTF. The CDR3, as DNA: TGTGCCAGCACCCGCCCCCCAGGCACACTCCGCTATGGCTACACCTTC.

The J gene is TRBJ1-6, the V gene TRBV30, with a tentative D call TRBD1 (6 bases). The V and J ends lost 8 bases and 10 bases respectively, with 12 bases between them. This CDR3 is built from 11 residues. Germline CDR1 reads GTSNPN; CDR2 reads SVGIG (reference sequence). Here the CDR3 reads CAASGESPLHF. As DNA, the CDR3 is TGTGCCGCATCAGGGGAATCACCCCTCCACTTT. Using reference TRBV30 and TRBJ1-6 for the parts outside the CDR3, the full variable domain is SQTIHQWPATLVQPVGSPLSLECTVEGTSNPNLYWYRQAAGRGLQLLFYSVGIGQISSEVPQNLSASRPQDRQFILSSKKLLLSDSGFYLCAASGESPLHFGNGTRLTVT.

The rearrangement links TRBV10-3 to TRBJ2-3, with TRBD1 matching over 9 bases. The CDR3 loop spans 16 amino acids. Germline V gives CDR1 ENHRY, CDR2 SYGVKD. The trim removed 5 bases at V and 4 bases at J, leaving 10 bases unmatched. This CDR3 reads CAISSPGQGGPDTQYF. CDR3 nucleotide sequence: TGTGCCATCAGTTCACCGGGACAGGGAGGTCCAGATACGCAGTATTTT.

This clone was counted only a few times. The CDR3 spells CAISEGGGSGNTIYF. The CDR3 DNA reads TGTGCCATCAGTGAGGGTGGGGGCTCTGGAAACACCATATATTTT. The chain is built from TRBV10-3 and TRBJ1-3; possibly TRBD1 for D (5 bases). The CDR3 is 15 residues long. In germline, CDR1 is ENHRY, CDR2 SYGVKD. V was pared by 2 bases and J by 0 bases, with 8 bases between.

V is TRBV29-1 and J is TRBJ2-3; TRBD1 agrees at 8 bases. The ends lost 5 bases at V and 3 bases at J; junction bases unmatched: 4. The CDR3 runs 13 residues. CDR1 SQVTM and CDR2 ANQGSEA come from the germline V gene. This chain's CDR3 is CSVRTGLTDTQYF. The CDR3 coding sequence is TGCAGCGTTCGGACAGGGTTAACAGATACGCAGTATTTT.

The chain combines TRBV4-1 with TRBJ2-3; D unresolved. The CDR3 spans 11 residues. The V gene lost 5 bases and the J gene lost 2 bases, with 2 bases spanning the gap. Germline values: CDR1 MGHRA, CDR2 YSYEKL. CDR3 in DNA: TGCGCCAGCAGCTCCACAGATACGCAGTATTTT. This sequence encodes CASSSTDTQYF.

This chain connects TRBV28 to TRBJ1-2; no firm D call. V was trimmed by 6 bases and J by 6 bases, leaving 23 bases between them. Germline CDR1 is MDHEN and CDR2 is SYDVKM. The CDR3 consists of 16 residues. The CDR3 nucleotides read TGTGCCAGCAGGGTTTCGGGGTTCATAATGGGTCATGGCTACACCTTC. Its translation: CASRVSGFIMGHGYTF.

The chain combines TRBV5-1 with TRBJ2-1, with 10 nucleotides matching TRBD1. Trimming cost V 6 bases and J 4 bases; bases outside gene matches: 10. CDR3 size: 16 residues. Germline V gene data show CDR1 as SGHRS and CDR2 as YFSETQ. In DNA, the CDR3 is TGCGCCAGCACCCTCACCGGACAGGGGGGGTACAATGAGCAGTTCTTC. Translated: CASTLTGQGGYNEQFF.